Following are 8 T cell receptor beta chains from one sample sequenced in a study of blood T cell repertoires in COVID-19 (TCRdb year 2020). Library preparation used the immunoSEQ multiplex PCR assay. The clones in this table, taken by TCRdb from immuneACCESS, are in-frame only. Not every clone is retained; where verified, under half of the shortfall comes from an unresolved V gene, and the cause of the rest is unknown. This sample has under 150,000 clones in its table, and around 89% of those were observed once. The top ten hold 25% to 35% of the sample. The sequencing sample was made of peripheral blood. Receptors originate from a human donor in a cohort sampled during active COVID-19.

The V call is TRBV9, the J call TRBJ1-4; 9 bases agree with TRBD1. The V and J ends lost 0 bases and 8 bases, in that order; junction bases with no gene match: 11. Germline-derived CDR1 and CDR2 are SGDLS and YYNGEE. The CDR3 is 17 amino acids. CDR3 nucleotide sequence: TGTGCCAGCAGCGTAGGACCCGGGGGACAGGGAGTCGAAAAACTGTTTTTT. Translation: CASSVGPGGQGVEKLFF.

The chain employs TRBV6-5 and TRBJ2-2; 7 nucleotides match TRBD1. Germline V lookup: CDR1 MNHEY, CDR2 SVGAGI. With V trimmed by 1 base and J by 8 bases, 10 bases remained unmatched. The CDR3 length is 16 residues. CDR3 region: CASSYFWTGDRGELFF. CDR3 DNA sequence: TGTGCCAGCAGTTACTTTTGGACAGGCGATAGAGGGGAGCTGTTTTTT.

V and J are TRBV6-5 and TRBJ1-2; D possibly corresponds to TRBD1 (6 bases). CDR3 size: 14 residues. CDR1 and CDR2 (germline): MNHEY, SVGAGI. The V and J ends lost 5 bases and 4 bases respectively, with 14 bases between them. Here the CDR3 reads CASSPFAGAYGYTF. The CDR3 DNA is TGTGCCAGCAGTCCGTTCGCAGGGGCCTATGGCTACACCTTC.

The chain recombines TRBV3-1 (or the pseudogene TRBV3-2) with TRBJ2-3, with a tentative D call TRBD1 (6 bases). Trimming removed 5 bases from V and 9 bases from J, with 18 bases in between. Germline V CDR1 and CDR2: LGHDT, YNNKEL (reference sequence). The CDR3 is 14 residues long. DNA for the CDR3: TGTGCCAGCAGCACAGGGAAAGGGGCCGGGACGCAGTATTTT. Translating gives CASSTGKGAGTQYF.

The genes are TRBV2 and TRBJ2-1, with 9 positions matching TRBD1. This CDR3 region has 15 residues. The germline V gene encodes CDR1 SNHLY and CDR2 FYNNEI. Unmatched junction bases numbered 8, after V lost 8 bases and J lost 3 bases. The chain's CDR3 is CASGGPGQGYNEQFF. The CDR3 bases are TGTGCCAGCGGCGGGCCGGGACAGGGCTACAATGAGCAGTTCTTC.

The chain links TRBV29-1 to TRBJ1-5; 7 bases map to TRBD1. The CDR3 consists of 15 residues. V lost 5 bases, J lost 1 base, and 8 bases stayed unmatched. Germline V gives CDR1 SQVTM, CDR2 ANQGSEA. CDR3 sequence: CSVRQGFGSNQPQHF. Here the CDR3 DNA reads TGCAGCGTTCGACAGGGTTTTGGCAGCAATCAGCCCCAGCATTTT.

This rearrangement joins TRBV3-1 (or the pseudogene TRBV3-2) to TRBJ2-3; no definite D call. Trimming removed 0 bases from V and 8 bases from J, with 9 bases in between. In germline, CDR1 is LGHDT, CDR2 YNNKEL (reference sequence). The CDR3 is made up of 13 amino acids. The CDR3 protein is CASSQDRWATQYF. The CDR3 nucleotides read TGTGCCAGCAGCCAAGACAGGTGGGCTACGCAGTATTTT.

The rearrangement uses TRBV30 and TRBJ2-7; the D gene is possibly TRBD2 (6 bases). V lost 4 bases, J lost 0 bases, and 10 bases lay in between. This CDR3 is built from 13 residues. From germline, CDR1 is GTSNPN and CDR2 SVGIG (reference sequence). CDR3 residues: CAWNAGRSYEQYF. CDR3 nucleotide sequence: TGTGCCTGGAACGCGGGACGCTCCTACGAGCAGTACTTC.